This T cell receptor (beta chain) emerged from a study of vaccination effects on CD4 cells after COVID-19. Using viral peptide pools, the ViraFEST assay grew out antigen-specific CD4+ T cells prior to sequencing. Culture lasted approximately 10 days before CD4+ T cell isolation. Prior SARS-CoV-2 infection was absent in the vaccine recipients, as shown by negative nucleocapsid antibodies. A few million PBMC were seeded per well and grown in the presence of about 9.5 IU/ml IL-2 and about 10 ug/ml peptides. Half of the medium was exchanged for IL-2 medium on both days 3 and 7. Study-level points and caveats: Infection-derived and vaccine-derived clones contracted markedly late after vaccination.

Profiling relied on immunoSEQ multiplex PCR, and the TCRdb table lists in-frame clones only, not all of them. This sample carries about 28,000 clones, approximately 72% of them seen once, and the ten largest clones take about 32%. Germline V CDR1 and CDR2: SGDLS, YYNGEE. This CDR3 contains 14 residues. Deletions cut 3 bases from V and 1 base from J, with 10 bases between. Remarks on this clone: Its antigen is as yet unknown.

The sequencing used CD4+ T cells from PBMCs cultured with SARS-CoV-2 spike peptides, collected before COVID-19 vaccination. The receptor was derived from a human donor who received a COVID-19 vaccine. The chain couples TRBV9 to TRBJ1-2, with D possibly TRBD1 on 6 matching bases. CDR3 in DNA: TGTGCCAGCAGCGATAGAGGGGGTAACTATGGCTACACCTTC. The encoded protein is CASSDRGGNYGYTF.